Here is one TCR beta chain with its context. Its antigen is undetermined. The data originate from a study of T cells in localized non-small cell lung cancer. Some clones are missing from TCRdb's copy, which holds only in-frame ones; the method was immunoSEQ multiplex PCR. The data show 23,000 or so clones, with 80% to 85% seen just once and 4.8% held by the top ten. V dropped 5 bases and J dropped 5 bases, with 7 bases sitting between them. The CDR3 length is 11 residues. CDR1 and CDR2 from the germline V gene are SGHVS and FQNEAQ. Whole-study results and caveats: Median roughly 57 top-100 tumor clones were shared with paired adjacent lung. Tumor showed lower T cell clonality than uninvolved adjacent lung, where it was highest.

The source of this sequence is a man between 40 and 70 years old with stage II lung adenocarcinoma. The chain joins TRBV7-8 to TRBJ2-7; D is ambiguous. Sequenced here: PBMCs, sampled before any cancer treatment. CDR3 nucleotide sequence: TGTGCCAGCAGCCTACAGAACGAGCAGTACTTC. It yields the protein CASSLQNEQYF.